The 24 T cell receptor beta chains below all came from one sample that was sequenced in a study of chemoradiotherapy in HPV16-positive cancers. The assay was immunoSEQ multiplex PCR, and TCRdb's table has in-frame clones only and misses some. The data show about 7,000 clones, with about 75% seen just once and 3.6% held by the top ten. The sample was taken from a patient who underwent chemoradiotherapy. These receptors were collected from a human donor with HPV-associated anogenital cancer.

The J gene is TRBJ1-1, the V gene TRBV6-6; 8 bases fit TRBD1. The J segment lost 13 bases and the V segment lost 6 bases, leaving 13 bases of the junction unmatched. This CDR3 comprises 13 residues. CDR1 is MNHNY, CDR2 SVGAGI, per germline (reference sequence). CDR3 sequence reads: CASSSSGTGQSFF. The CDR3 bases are TGTGCCAGCAGCTCTTCCGGGACAGGACAGAGTTTCTTT.

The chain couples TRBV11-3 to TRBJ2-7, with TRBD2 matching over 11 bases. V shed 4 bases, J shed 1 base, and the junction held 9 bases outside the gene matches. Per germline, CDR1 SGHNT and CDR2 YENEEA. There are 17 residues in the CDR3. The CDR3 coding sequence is TGTGCCAGCAGCTCCCTAGCGGGGGGCACGGCTTCCTACGAGCAGTACTTC. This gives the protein CASSSLAGGTASYEQYF.

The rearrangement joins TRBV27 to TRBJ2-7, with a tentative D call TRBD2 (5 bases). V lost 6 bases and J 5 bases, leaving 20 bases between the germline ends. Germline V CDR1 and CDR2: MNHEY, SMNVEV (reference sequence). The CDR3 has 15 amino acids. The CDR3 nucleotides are TGTGCCAGCAGACGAGAGGGAAACCTTTGGGACGAGCAGTACTTC. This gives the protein CASRREGNLWDEQYF.

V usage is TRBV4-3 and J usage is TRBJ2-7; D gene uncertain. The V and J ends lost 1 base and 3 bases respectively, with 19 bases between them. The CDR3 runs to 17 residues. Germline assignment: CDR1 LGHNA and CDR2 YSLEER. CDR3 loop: CASSQGRISPLNYEQYF. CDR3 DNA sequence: TGCGCCAGCAGCCAAGGCCGGATTTCACCGCTGAACTACGAGCAGTACTTC.

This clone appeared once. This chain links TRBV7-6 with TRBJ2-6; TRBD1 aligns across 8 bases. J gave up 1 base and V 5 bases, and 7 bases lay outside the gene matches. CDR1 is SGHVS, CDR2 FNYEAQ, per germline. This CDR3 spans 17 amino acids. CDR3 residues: CASSQGQGNSGANVLTF. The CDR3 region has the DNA TGTGCCAGCAGCCAAGGACAGGGTAATTCTGGGGCCAACGTCCTGACTTTC.

CDR3 in amino acids: CASSVVGENEQFF. The CDR3 DNA sequence: TGTGCCAGCAGCGTCGTAGGGGAGAACGAGCAGTTCTTC. The V and J genes are TRBV9 and TRBJ2-1; D is perhaps TRBD1 or TRBD2 (5 bases each). Trimming pared 2 bases from V and 10 bases from J, leaving 13 bases between. Per germline, CDR1 SGDLS and CDR2 YYNGEE. This CDR3 contains 13 residues.

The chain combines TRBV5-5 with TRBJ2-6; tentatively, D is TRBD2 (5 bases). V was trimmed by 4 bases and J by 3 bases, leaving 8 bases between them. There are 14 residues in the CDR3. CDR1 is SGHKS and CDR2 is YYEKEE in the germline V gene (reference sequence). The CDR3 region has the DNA TGTGCCAGCAGCCTCGGGGATGGGGCCAACGTCCTGACTTTC. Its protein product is CASSLGDGANVLTF.

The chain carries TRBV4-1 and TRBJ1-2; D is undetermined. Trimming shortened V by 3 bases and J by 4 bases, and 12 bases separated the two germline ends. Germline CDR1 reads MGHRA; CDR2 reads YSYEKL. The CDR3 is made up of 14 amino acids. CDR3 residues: CASSQAWDGYGYTF. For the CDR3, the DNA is TGCGCCAGCAGCCAGGCCTGGGATGGCTATGGCTACACCTTC.

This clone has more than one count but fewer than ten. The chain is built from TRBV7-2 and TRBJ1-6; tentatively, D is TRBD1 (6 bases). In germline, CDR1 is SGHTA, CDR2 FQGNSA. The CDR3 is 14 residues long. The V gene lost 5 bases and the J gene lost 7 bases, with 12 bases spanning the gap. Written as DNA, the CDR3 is TGTGCCAGCAGCCCCACAGGGAACAATTCACCCCTCCACTTT. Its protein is CASSPTGNNSPLHF.

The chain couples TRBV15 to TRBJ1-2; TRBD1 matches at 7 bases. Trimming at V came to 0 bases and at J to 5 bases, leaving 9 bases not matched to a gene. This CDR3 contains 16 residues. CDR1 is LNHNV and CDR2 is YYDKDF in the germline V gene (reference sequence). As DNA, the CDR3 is TGTGCCACCAGCAGAGATCGGGACAGAATCTCTTATGGCTACACCTTC. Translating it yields CATSRDRDRISYGYTF.

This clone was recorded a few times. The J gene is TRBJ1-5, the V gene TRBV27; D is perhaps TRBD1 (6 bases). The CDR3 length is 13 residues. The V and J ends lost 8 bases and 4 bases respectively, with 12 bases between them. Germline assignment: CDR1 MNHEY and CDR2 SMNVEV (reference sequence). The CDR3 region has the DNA TGTGCCAGCGCTAATAGGGGGAATCAGCCCCAGCATTTT. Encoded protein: CASANRGNQPQHF.

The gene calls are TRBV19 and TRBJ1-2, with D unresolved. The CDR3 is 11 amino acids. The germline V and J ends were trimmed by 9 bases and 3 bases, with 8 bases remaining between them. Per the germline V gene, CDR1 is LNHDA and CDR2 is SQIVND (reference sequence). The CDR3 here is CASWMDYGYTF. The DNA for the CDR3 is TGTGCCAGCTGGATGGACTATGGCTACACCTTC.

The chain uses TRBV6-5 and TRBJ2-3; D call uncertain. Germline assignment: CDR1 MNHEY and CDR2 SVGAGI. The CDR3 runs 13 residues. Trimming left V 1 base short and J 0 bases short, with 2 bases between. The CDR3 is CASSYFSTDTQYF. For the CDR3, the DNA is TGTGCCAGCAGTTACTTTAGCACAGATACGCAGTATTTT.

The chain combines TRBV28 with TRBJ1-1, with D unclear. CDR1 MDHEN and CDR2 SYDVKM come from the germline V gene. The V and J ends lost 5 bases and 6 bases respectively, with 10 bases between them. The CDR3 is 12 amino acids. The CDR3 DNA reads TGTGCCAGCAGTCCCCCGAATGCTGAAGCTTTCTTT. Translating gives CASSPPNAEAFF.

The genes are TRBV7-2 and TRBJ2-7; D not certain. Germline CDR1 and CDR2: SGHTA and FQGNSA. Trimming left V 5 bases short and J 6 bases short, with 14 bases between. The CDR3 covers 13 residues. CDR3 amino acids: CASSISRIGEQYF. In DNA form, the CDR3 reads TGTGCCAGCAGCATTAGCCGTATAGGCGAGCAGTACTTC.

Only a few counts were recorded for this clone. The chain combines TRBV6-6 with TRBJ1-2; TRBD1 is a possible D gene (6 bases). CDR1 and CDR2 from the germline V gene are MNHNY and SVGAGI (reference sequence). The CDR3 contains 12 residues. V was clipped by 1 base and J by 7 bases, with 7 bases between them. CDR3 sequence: CASSYLDSGYTF. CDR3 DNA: TGTGCCAGCAGTTACTTGGACAGTGGCTACACCTTC.

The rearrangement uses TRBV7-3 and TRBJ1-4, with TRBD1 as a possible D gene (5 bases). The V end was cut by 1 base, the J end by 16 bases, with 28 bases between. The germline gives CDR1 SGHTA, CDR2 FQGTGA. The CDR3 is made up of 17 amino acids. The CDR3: CASSLKGTNCAGKCRFF. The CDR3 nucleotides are TGTGCCAGCAGCTTAAAGGGGACGAATTGTGCTGGAAAGTGTAGGTTTTTT.

CDR3 sequence: CASSQVNPGSGYTF. CDR3 bases: TGCGCCAGCAGCCAAGTCAACCCGGGGAGCGGCTACACCTTC. The V gene is TRBV4-1, the J gene TRBJ1-2; no clear D gene. Looked up from germline, CDR1 is MGHRA and CDR2 is YSYEKL. V gave up 1 base and J gave up 8 bases, with 14 bases separating them. The CDR3 is 14 amino acids.

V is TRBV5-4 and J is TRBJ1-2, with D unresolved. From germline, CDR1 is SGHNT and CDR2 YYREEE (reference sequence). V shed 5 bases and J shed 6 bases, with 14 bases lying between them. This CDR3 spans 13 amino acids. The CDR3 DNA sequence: TGTGCCAGCAGTCCCGCGTCGAAGGATGGCTACACCTTC. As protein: CASSPASKDGYTF.

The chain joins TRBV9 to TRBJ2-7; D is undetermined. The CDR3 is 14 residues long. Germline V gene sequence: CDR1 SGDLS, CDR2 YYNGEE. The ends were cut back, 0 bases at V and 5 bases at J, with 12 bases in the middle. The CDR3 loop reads CASSVAPQVHEQYF. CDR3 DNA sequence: TGTGCCAGCAGCGTAGCGCCCCAAGTTCACGAGCAGTACTTC.

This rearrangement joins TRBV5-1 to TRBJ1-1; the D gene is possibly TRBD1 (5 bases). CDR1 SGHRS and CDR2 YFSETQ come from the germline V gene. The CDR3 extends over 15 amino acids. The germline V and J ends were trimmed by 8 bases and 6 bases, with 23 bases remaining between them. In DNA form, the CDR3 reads TGCGCCAGTAATAGTGGATTGGGGGACTCGGCTGAAGCTTTCTTT. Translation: CASNSGLGDSAEAFF.

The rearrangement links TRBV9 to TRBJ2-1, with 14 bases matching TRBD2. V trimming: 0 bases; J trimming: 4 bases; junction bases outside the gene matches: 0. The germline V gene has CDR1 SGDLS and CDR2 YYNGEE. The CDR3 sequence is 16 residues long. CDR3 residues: CASSVGTSGRYNEQFF. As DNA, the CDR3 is TGTGCCAGCAGCGTAGGGACTAGCGGGAGGTACAATGAGCAGTTCTTC.

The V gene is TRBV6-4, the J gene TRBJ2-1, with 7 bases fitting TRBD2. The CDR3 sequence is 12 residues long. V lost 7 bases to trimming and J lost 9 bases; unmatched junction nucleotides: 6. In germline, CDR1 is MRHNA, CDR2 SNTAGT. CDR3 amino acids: CASTEAGSEQFF. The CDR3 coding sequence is TGTGCCAGCACGGAAGCGGGAAGTGAGCAGTTCTTC.

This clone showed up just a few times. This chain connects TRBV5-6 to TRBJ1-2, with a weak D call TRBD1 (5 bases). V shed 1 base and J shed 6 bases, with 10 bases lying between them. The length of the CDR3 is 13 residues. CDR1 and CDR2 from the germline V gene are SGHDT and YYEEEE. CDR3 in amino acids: CASSLRQGDGYTF. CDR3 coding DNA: TGTGCCAGCAGCTTGCGGCAGGGCGATGGCTACACCTTC.